This record concerns one TCR beta chain sequence. The germline gives CDR1 ENHRY, CDR2 SYGVKD. The CDR3 spans 11 residues. Between the trimmed V and J ends, which lost 7 bases and 0 bases, there was a span of 3 bases. The data are from a study of response to subunit inactivated influenza vaccine. TCRdb recomputed calls from the RT-PCR reads with MiXCR, one row per CDR3 protein. Of more than 550,000 distinct CDR3 sequences listed, 11% were seen once; the top ten hold approximately 9.9%. The sample also formed part of further work on T cells expressing NK-cell markers. That source notes: UMI-tagged 5'RACE template switching yielded the TCR beta cDNA.

V usage is TRBV10-3 and J usage is TRBJ2-5; D unclear. This receptor was taken from a man between 45 and 60 years old who received an inactivated influenza vaccine. Sequencing used PBMCs from blood, obtained on the day of vaccination. The CDR3 nucleotides read TGTGCCATCAAGAACCAAGAGACCCAGTACTTC. Translation gives CAIKNQETQYF.